These 15 T cell receptor beta chains originate from one sample sequenced in a study of control samples from healthy donors and cancer patients. Profiling relied on immunoSEQ multiplex PCR, and the TCRdb table lists in-frame clones only, not all of them. This sample's table reports about 200,000 clones. The sample consisted of blood. The receptors shown here come from a woman aged 25 to 45 in good health.

V is TRBV19 and J is TRBJ1-5, with D possibly matching TRBD1 (5 bases). The CDR3 loop spans 13 amino acids. Looked up from germline, CDR1 is LNHDA and CDR2 is SQIVND (reference sequence). V was trimmed by 4 bases and J by 4 bases, leaving 8 bases between them. CDR3 bases: TGTGCCAGTAGTACCCAGGGAAATCAGCCCCAGCATTTT. This codes for CASSTQGNQPQHF.

The chain carries TRBV13 and TRBJ1-1; tentatively, D is TRBD1 (6 bases). CDR3 length: 13 amino acids. Germline CDR1 and CDR2: PRHDT and FYEKMQ (reference sequence). Between the trimmed V and J ends, which lost 8 bases and 4 bases, there was a span of 14 bases. This CDR3 is CASSPSGATEAFF. In DNA form, the CDR3 reads TGTGCCAGCTCCCCGTCGGGGGCCACTGAAGCTTTCTTT.

V and J are TRBV15 and TRBJ2-7; 9 bases fit TRBD1. From germline, CDR1 is LNHNV and CDR2 YYDKDF (reference sequence). The length of the CDR3 is 15 residues. V shed 1 base and J 12 bases; nucleotides not matched to a gene: 13. The CDR3 DNA follows: TGTGCCACCAGCAGAGGGGGACAGGGTCTACGAGCACTGTACTTC. Translating it yields CATSRGGQGLRALYF.

The chain is built from TRBV12-1 and TRBJ2-5; the DNA was not compared with TRBD2, the D call given in the table. TRBV12-1 is termed a pseudogene. CDR3 size: 13 residues. The CDR3 bases are TGTGCCAGTCCTCGGGACTCCCAAGAGACCCAGTACTTC. Its protein is CASPRDSQETQYF.

The rearrangement uses TRBV11-3 and TRBJ1-6; no clear D gene. The V end lost 0 bases, the J end lost 0 bases, and 3 bases lay between the germline ends. The CDR3 consists of 15 residues. Germline CDR1 reads SGHNT; CDR2 reads YENEEA. Here the CDR3 reads CASSLDSSYNSPLHF. In DNA, the CDR3 is TGTGCCAGCAGCTTAGACAGCTCCTATAATTCACCCCTCCACTTT.

The chain is built from TRBV7-2 and TRBJ2-3, with D perhaps TRBD2 (5 bases). Trimming removed 1 base from V and 8 bases from J, with 10 bases in between. In germline, CDR1 is SGHTA, CDR2 FQGNSA. The CDR3 is made up of 13 amino acids. CDR3 amino acids: CASSLEVEATQYF. As DNA, the CDR3 is TGTGCCAGCAGCTTAGAAGTGGAGGCTACGCAGTATTTT.

The chain employs TRBV7-2 and TRBJ1-6; tentative D call: TRBD1 (5 bases). There are 15 residues in the CDR3. Trimming took off 3 bases at V and 10 bases at J, with 16 bases between the two ends. In germline, CDR1 is SGHTA, CDR2 FQGNSA. The CDR3 coding sequence is TGTGCCAGCAGCTTGGGGTCAGGGACTCGATCACCCCTCCACTTT. This gives the protein CASSLGSGTRSPLHF.

The chain carries TRBV3-1 (or the pseudogene TRBV3-2) and TRBJ1-5; D is unclear. Deletions cut 1 base from V and 0 bases from J, with 1 base between. The CDR3 has 13 residues. Germline V gene sequence: CDR1 LGHDT, CDR2 YNNKEL (reference sequence). The CDR3 spells CASSQGSNQPQHF. The CDR3 nucleotides are TGTGCCAGCAGCCAAGGTAGCAATCAGCCCCAGCATTTT.

The rearrangement links TRBV5-6 to TRBJ2-1; D might be TRBD1 or TRBD2, each matching 6 bases. The germline V and J ends were trimmed by 6 bases and 7 bases, with 17 bases remaining between them. CDR3 length: 14 residues. The germline V gene encodes CDR1 SGHDT and CDR2 YYEEEE. The CDR3 here is CASTLGGVLNEQFF. The CDR3, as DNA: TGTGCCAGCACACTGGGGGGCGTATTAAATGAGCAGTTCTTC.

The chain combines TRBV2 with TRBJ1-2, with a possible D match to TRBD1 (6 bases). The CDR3 runs 15 residues. V lost 8 bases, J lost 8 bases, and 24 bases lay in between. Germline values: CDR1 SNHLY, CDR2 FYNNEI. CDR3 sequence (DNA): TGTGCCAGCCGGAGCCCGGGACCCAGGGGTTACGGCTACACCTTC. Its protein is CASRSPGPRGYGYTF.

The chain recombines TRBV6-5 with TRBJ1-4; D gene uncertain. There are 15 residues in the CDR3. Trimming took 0 bases from V and 7 from J, leaving 12 bases between them. CDR1 and CDR2 from the germline V gene are MNHEY and SVGAGI. CDR3: CASSYSGRGTEKLFF. The CDR3 DNA reads TGTGCCAGCAGTTACTCCGGCCGAGGTACTGAAAAACTGTTTTTT.

V gene TRBV7-8 combines with J gene TRBJ1-2, with TRBD1 identical over 8 bases. V dropped 4 bases and J dropped 1; count of bases not matched to a gene: 14. The germline gives CDR1 SGHVS, CDR2 FQNEAQ. The CDR3 totals 18 residues. The CDR3 bases are TGTGCCAGCAGCTCCCACACTGGACAGGGCAGGGGTAACTATGGCTACACCTTC. This translates into CASSSHTGQGRGNYGYTF.

V gene TRBV5-4 combines with J gene TRBJ1-2; 9 bases map to TRBD1. Germline trimming cut 6 bases from V and 2 bases from J; bases unmatched to any gene: 11. The CDR3 is 16 amino acids. Germline V gene sequence: CDR1 SGHNT, CDR2 YYREEE (reference sequence). The CDR3 DNA sequence: TGTGCCAGCACCTTATACGGGGGACAGGGCAACTATGGCTACACCTTC. The encoded protein is CASTLYGGQGNYGYTF.

The chain recombines TRBV11-2 with TRBJ2-5, with 7 bases identical to TRBD2. The junction had 5 bases not matched to a gene; V was cut back by 6 bases and J by 1 base. Germline CDR1 reads SGHAT; CDR2 reads FQNNGV. The CDR3 extends over 14 amino acids. Written as DNA, the CDR3 is TGTGCCAGCAGTGTACTAGCGACCCAAGAGACCCAGTACTTC. This sequence encodes CASSVLATQETQYF.

This sequence joins TRBV28 and TRBJ1-6, with 9 positions matching TRBD1. The CDR3 length is 15 residues. Germline CDR1 reads MDHEN; CDR2 reads SYDVKM. Unmatched junction bases numbered 8, after V lost 5 bases and J lost 9 bases. The CDR3 protein is CASSNVGTGSSPLHF. CDR3 coding DNA: TGTGCCAGCAGTAACGTGGGGACAGGGAGTTCACCCCTCCACTTT.